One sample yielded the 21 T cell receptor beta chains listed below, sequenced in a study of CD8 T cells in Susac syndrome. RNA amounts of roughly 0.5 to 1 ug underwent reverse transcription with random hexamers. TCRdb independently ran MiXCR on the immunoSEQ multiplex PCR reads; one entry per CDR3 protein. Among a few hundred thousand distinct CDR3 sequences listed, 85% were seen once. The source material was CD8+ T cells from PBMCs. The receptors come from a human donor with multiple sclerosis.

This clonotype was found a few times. CDR3 protein: CASSEQDYEQYF. The CDR3 region has the DNA TGTGCCAGCAGTGAACAGGACTACGAGCAGTACTTC. The chain employs TRBV6-2 or TRBV6-3 and TRBJ2-7; perhaps TRBD1 as D (5 bases). This CDR3 is 12 amino acids long. Germline-derived CDR1 and CDR2 are MNHEY and SVGEGT. V was pared by 5 bases and J by 3 bases, with 8 bases between.

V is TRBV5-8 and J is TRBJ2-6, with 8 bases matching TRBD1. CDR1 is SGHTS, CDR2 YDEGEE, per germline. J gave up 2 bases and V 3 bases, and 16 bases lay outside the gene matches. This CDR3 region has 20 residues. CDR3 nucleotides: TGTGCCAGCAGCTCTAGTACCCTGCCGGGACAGGCAGCTGGGGCCAACGTCCTGACTTTC. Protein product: CASSSSTLPGQAAGANVLTF.

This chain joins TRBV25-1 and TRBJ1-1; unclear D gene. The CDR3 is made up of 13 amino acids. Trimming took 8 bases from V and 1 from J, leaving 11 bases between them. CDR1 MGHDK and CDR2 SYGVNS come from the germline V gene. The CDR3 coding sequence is TGTGCCAGCGCCCCCTGGGGGAACACTGAAGCTTTCTTT. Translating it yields CASAPWGNTEAFF.

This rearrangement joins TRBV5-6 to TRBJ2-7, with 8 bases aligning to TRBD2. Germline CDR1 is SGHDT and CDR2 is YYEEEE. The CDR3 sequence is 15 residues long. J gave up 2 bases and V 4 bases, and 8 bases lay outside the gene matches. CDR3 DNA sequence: TGTGCCAGCAGCCCCAGCGGGAGTATCCCCTACGAGCAGTACTTC. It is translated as CASSPSGSIPYEQYF.

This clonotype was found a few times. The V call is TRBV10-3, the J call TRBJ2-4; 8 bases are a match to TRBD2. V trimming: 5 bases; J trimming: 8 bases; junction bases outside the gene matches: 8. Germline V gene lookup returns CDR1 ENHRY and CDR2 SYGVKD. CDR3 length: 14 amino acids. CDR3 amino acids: CAISRGGGEDIQYF. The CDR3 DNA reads TGTGCCATCAGTCGGGGGGGCGGGGAGGACATTCAGTACTTC.

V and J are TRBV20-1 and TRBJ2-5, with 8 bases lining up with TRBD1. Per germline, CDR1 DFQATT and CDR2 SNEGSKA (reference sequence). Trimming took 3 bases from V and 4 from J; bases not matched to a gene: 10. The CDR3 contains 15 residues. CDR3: CSASRWDRSGETQYF. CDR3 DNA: TGCAGTGCTAGCCGGTGGGACAGGAGTGGAGAGACCCAGTACTTC.

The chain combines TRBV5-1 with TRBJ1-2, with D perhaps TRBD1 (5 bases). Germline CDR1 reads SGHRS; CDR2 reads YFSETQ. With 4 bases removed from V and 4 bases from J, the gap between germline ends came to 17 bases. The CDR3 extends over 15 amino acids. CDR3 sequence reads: CASSPLDTQLYGYTF. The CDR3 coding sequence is TGCGCCAGCAGCCCCCTGGACACGCAACTCTATGGCTACACCTTC.

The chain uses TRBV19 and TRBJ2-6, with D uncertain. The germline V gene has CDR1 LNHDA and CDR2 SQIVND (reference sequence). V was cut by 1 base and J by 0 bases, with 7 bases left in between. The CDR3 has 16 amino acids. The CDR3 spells CASSIGWSSGANVLTF. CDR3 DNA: TGTGCCAGTAGTATAGGTTGGTCCTCTGGGGCCAACGTCCTGACTTTC.

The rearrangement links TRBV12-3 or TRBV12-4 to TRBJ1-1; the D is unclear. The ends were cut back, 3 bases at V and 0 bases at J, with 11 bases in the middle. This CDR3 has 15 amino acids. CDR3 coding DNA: TGTGCCAGCAGTTTGAGCGGTCTGTTGAACACTGAAGCTTTCTTT. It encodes CASSLSGLLNTEAFF.

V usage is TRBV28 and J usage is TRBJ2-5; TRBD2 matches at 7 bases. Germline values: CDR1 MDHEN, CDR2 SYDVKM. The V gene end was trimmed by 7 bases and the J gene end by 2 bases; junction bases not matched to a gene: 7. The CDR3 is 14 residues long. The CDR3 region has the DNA TGTGCCAGCAAAGCGGGATACCCTCAAGAGACCCAGTACTTC. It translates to CASKAGYPQETQYF.

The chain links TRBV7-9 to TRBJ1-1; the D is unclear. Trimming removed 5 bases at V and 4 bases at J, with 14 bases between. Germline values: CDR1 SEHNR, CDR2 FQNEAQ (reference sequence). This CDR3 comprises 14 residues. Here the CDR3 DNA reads TGTGCCAGCAGCCAGATTGGTACGGGCACTGAAGCTTTCTTT. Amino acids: CASSQIGTGTEAFF.

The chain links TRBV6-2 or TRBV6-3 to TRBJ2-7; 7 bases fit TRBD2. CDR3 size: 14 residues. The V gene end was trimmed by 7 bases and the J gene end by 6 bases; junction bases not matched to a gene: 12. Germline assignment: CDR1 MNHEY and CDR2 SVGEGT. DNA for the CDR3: TGTGCCAGCATCGAGAGAGGGAGGGCGGCCGAGCAGTACTTC. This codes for CASIERGRAAEQYF.

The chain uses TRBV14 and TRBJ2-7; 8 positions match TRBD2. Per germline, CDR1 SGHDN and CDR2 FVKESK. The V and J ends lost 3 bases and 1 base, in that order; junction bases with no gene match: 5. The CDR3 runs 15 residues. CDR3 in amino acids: CASSQGLGGSYEQYF. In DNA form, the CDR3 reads TGTGCCAGCAGCCAGGGACTAGGAGGGTCCTACGAGCAGTACTTC.

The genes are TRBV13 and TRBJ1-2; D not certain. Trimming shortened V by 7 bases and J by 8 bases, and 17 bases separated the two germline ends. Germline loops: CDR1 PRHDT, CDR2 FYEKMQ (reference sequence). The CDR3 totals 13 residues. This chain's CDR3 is CASIQQLSGGYTF. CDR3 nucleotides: TGTGCCAGCATCCAGCAACTTTCTGGGGGCTACACCTTC.

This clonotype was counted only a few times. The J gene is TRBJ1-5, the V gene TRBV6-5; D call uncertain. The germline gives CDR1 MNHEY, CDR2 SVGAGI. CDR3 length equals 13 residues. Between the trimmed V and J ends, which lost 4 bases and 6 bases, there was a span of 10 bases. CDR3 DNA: TGTGCCAGCAGTTCGAACCTTCGTCAGCCCCAGCATTTT. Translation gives CASSSNLRQPQHF.

CDR3 DNA: TGTGCCAGTAGTGCCGCGTCTGGTACTGGAAACACCATATATTTT. Protein: CASSAASGTGNTIYF. The chain uses TRBV19 and TRBJ1-3; D gene ambiguous. The CDR3 extends over 15 amino acids. Germline CDR1 LNHDA, CDR2 SQIVND (reference sequence). V dropped 5 bases and J dropped 2 bases, with 13 bases sitting between them.

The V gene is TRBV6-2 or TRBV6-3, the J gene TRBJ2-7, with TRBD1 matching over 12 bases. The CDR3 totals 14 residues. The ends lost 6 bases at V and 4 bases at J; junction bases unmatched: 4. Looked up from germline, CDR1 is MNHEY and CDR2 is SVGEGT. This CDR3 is CASSRDRGLYEQYF. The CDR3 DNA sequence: TGTGCCAGCAGCCGGGACAGGGGGCTTTACGAGCAGTACTTC.

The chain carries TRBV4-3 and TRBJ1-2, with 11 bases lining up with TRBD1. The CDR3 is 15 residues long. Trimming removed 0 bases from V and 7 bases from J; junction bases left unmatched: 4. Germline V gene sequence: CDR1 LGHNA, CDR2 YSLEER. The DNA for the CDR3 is TGCGCCAGCAGCCAAGATTCGGACAGGGGGCTTGGCTACACCTTC. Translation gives CASSQDSDRGLGYTF.

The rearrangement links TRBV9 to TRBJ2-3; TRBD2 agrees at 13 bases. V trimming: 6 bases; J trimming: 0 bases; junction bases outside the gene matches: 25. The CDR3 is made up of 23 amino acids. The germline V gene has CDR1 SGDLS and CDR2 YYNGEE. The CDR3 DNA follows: TGTGCCAGCATCAACCGCCGACTAGCGGGAGGACCCCGGGGGTGGGGGAGCACAGATACGCAGTATTTT. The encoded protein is CASINRRLAGGPRGWGSTDTQYF.

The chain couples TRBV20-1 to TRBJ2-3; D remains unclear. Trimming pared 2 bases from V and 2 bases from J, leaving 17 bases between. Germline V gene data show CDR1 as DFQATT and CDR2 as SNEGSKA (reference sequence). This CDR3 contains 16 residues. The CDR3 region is CSARRPGNAITDTQYF. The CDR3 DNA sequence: TGCAGTGCTAGACGGCCAGGAAACGCGATCACAGATACGCAGTATTTT.

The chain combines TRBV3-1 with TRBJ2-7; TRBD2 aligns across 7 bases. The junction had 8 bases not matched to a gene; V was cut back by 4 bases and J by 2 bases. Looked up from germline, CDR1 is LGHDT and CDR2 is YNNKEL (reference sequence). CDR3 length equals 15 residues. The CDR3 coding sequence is TGTGCCAGCAGCCCCTTTCCTAGCGGCGCCTACGAGCAGTACTTC. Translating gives CASSPFPSGAYEQYF.